These 24 T cell receptor beta chains were all obtained from the same sample, sequenced in a study of CD8 T cells in ankylosing spondylitis. Which antigens these TCRs recognize remains unknown. Study results and caveats: About 8 highly homologous variants made up a TCR beta motif that seemed to typify ankylosing spondylitis blood.

TCRdb re-called the 5' RACE reads through MiXCR, storing one row per CDR3 protein. Among around 770,000 distinct CDR3 sequences, about 11% were seen once, and the ten largest hold more than 0.5%. Sequencing was done on a sample of blood, either unsorted or a sorted T cell fraction (not recorded which). These receptors all come from a male donor with ankylosing spondylitis.

In this sample, this clonotype turned up a few times. The chain is built from TRBV7-3 and TRBJ2-7, with D perhaps given as TRBD1 or TRBD2 (5 bases each). Germline V gives CDR1 SGHTA, CDR2 FQGTGA. This CDR3 contains 13 residues. The V end lost 2 bases, the J end lost 6 bases, and 11 bases lay between the germline ends. In DNA form, the CDR3 reads TGTGCCAGCAGCTTAGTCCGGGGCCCCGAGCAGTACTTC. Its translation is CASSLVRGPEQYF. The full variable domain, its missing parts supplied by reference TRBV7-3 and TRBJ2-7, is GAGVSQTPSNKVTEKGKYVELRCDPISGHTALYWYRQSLGQGPEFLIYFQGTGAADDSGLPNDRFFAVRPEGSVSTLKIQRTERGDSAVYLCASSLVRGPEQYFGPGTRLTVT.

V is TRBV3-1 and J is TRBJ2-3; TRBD2 might be the D (7 bases). The CDR3 covers 18 residues. Germline V gene lookup returns CDR1 LGHDT and CDR2 YNNKEL (reference sequence). Trimming took off 0 bases at V and 3 bases at J, with 19 bases between the two ends. CDR3 DNA sequence: TGTGCCAGCAGCCAAGATATAGGGGGGGCAAGTAAGACAGATACGCAGTATTTT. This encodes CASSQDIGGASKTDTQYF.

The chain uses TRBV4-2 and TRBJ2-3; TRBD2 matches at 8 bases. V lost 4 bases, J lost 7 bases, and 10 bases stayed unmatched. CDR3 length: 15 amino acids. Per germline, CDR1 LGHNA and CDR2 YNFKEQ. The CDR3 nucleotides are TGTGCCAGCAGCCCAGTCGGGACTAGAGTCAATACGCAGTATTTT. Its protein product is CASSPVGTRVNTQYF.

This clonotype was recorded a few times. The CDR3: CASSQGLALSYEQYF. CDR3 sequence (DNA): TGCGCCAGCAGCCAGGGACTAGCGCTTTCCTACGAGCAGTACTTC. The chain combines TRBV5-1 with TRBJ2-7, with 10 bases identical to TRBD2. The trim removed 4 bases at V and 1 base at J, leaving 5 bases unmatched. Germline-derived CDR1 and CDR2 are SGHRS and YFSETQ. This CDR3 is built from 15 residues.

This clonotype was detected ten times or more. This chain joins TRBV20-1 and TRBJ2-3; D is uncertain. The V gene lost 0 bases and the J gene lost 0 bases, with 4 bases spanning the gap. CDR1 DFQATT and CDR2 SNEGSKA come from the germline V gene (reference sequence). The CDR3 consists of 13 residues. DNA for the CDR3: TGCAGTGCTAGAGATTCTAGCACAGATACGCAGTATTTT. This encodes CSARDSSTDTQYF.

CDR3 in amino acids: CASLRGQLLYNEQFF. The CDR3 DNA reads TGTGCCAGCTTGCGGGGGCAGCTCCTCTACAATGAGCAGTTCTTC. This chain connects TRBV5-5 to TRBJ2-1; tentative D call: TRBD2 (7 bases). Deletions cut 7 bases from V and 3 bases from J, with 17 bases between. The CDR3 contains 15 residues. The germline gives CDR1 SGHKS, CDR2 YYEKEE (reference sequence).

This clonotype was found a few times. This CDR3 is CASIRRTGDTDTQYF. The CDR3 DNA reads TGTGCCAGCATCCGGCGGACAGGGGACACAGATACGCAGTATTTT. The rearrangement uses TRBV6-2 or TRBV6-3 and TRBJ2-3, with TRBD1 identical over 9 bases. Germline V lookup: CDR1 MNHEY, CDR2 SVGEGT. This CDR3 is built from 15 residues. The V and J ends lost 7 bases and 2 bases, in that order; junction bases with no gene match: 7.

In its sample, this clonotype was seen a few times. The chain has TRBV10-3 and TRBJ1-1, with 7 bases fitting TRBD1. The V segment lost 4 bases and the J segment 1 base; nucleotides outside the gene matches: 6. The germline gives CDR1 ENHRY, CDR2 SYGVKD. The CDR3 covers 15 residues. CDR3 sequence reads: CAISAGTARNTEAFF. For the CDR3, the DNA is TGTGCCATCAGTGCAGGGACAGCCAGGAACACTGAAGCTTTCTTT.

V and J are TRBV7-2 and TRBJ1-4; perhaps TRBD1 as D (6 bases). The CDR3 covers 13 residues. V dropped 6 bases and J dropped 13 bases, with 18 bases sitting between them. Germline V lookup: CDR1 SGHTA, CDR2 FQGNSA. The CDR3 DNA sequence: TGTGCCAGCAGTCCCCGAACAGGGAAGGTACTGTTTTTT. This sequence encodes CASSPRTGKVLFF.

This clonotype turned up a few times. This sequence joins TRBV10-2 and TRBJ2-1; 7 positions match TRBD2. J gave up 10 bases and V 6 bases, and 6 bases lay outside the gene matches. Germline loops: CDR1 WSHSY, CDR2 SAAADI. The CDR3 length is 12 residues. CDR3 in amino acids: CASRGRAGEQFF. DNA for the CDR3: TGCGCCAGCAGGGGGAGGGCGGGGGAGCAGTTCTTC.

The rearrangement uses TRBV19 and TRBJ2-1; 8 bases line up with TRBD2. The germline CDR1 and CDR2 sequences are LNHDA and SQIVND (reference sequence). Trimming took 4 bases from V and 6 from J; bases not matched to a gene: 5. The CDR3 has 14 residues. The CDR3 bases are TGTGCCAGTAGTACAGGGACTAGATTCAATGAGCAGTTCTTC. Translating gives CASSTGTRFNEQFF.

This clonotype came up a few times. The rearrangement links TRBV7-2 to TRBJ1-6, with a possible D match to TRBD1 (6 bases). V was trimmed by 3 bases and J by 2 bases, leaving 8 bases between them. Germline V CDR1 and CDR2: SGHTA, FQGNSA. The CDR3 is made up of 15 amino acids. This CDR3 reads CASSLTGPYNSPLHF. CDR3 nucleotide sequence: TGTGCCAGCAGCTTGACAGGTCCCTATAATTCACCCCTCCACTTT.

The rearrangement uses TRBV20-1 and TRBJ2-7; 7 positions match TRBD2. Germline V gene data show CDR1 as DFQATT and CDR2 as SNEGSKA (reference sequence). CDR3 length equals 13 residues. J was trimmed by 2 bases and V by 3 bases; bases with no gene match: 4. Here the CDR3 reads CSARLSGTYEQYF. The CDR3 coding sequence is TGCAGTGCTAGGTTAAGCGGGACCTACGAGCAGTACTTC.

The chain joins TRBV6-5 to TRBJ2-7, with D possibly being TRBD2 (6 bases). Germline V lookup: CDR1 MNHEY, CDR2 SVGAGI. The CDR3 is 15 amino acids. V was cut by 0 bases and J by 0 bases, with 9 bases left in between. The CDR3 region is CASSYSEGVSYEQYF. The CDR3 nucleotides are TGTGCCAGCAGTTACTCGGAGGGTGTCTCCTACGAGCAGTACTTC.

The CDR3 loop is CASSFSTAALHF. The CDR3 region has the DNA TGTGCCAGCAGTTTCTCGACGGCGGCCCTCCACTTT. This rearrangement joins TRBV12-3 or TRBV12-4 to TRBJ1-6; no clear D. The CDR3 spans 12 residues. V shed 3 bases and J shed 14 bases, with 11 bases lying between them.

This clonotype was seen only a few times. The chain joins TRBV15 to TRBJ2-2, with 11 bases fitting TRBD2. The junction had 2 bases not matched to a gene; V was cut back by 5 bases and J by 3 bases. CDR3 length: 15 residues. The germline gives CDR1 LNHNV, CDR2 YYDKDF (reference sequence). CDR3 amino acids: CATSSGLADTGELFF. The CDR3 coding sequence is TGTGCCACCAGCTCGGGACTAGCGGACACCGGGGAGCTGTTTTTT.

This clonotype was counted a few times. The genes are TRBV7-8 and TRBJ1-5, with D perhaps TRBD1 (6 bases). The CDR3 consists of 16 residues. V was clipped by 5 bases and J by 3 bases, with 17 bases between them. Looked up from germline, CDR1 is SGHVS and CDR2 is FQNEAQ. This CDR3 is CASSLSGQLYNQPQHF. CDR3 nucleotides: TGTGCCAGCAGCCTAAGCGGACAGTTATACAATCAGCCCCAGCATTTT.

V is TRBV28 and J is TRBJ2-7; 7 nucleotides line up with TRBD2. The CDR3 covers 15 residues. Germline assignment: CDR1 MDHEN and CDR2 SYDVKM. Germline trimming cut 5 bases from V and 2 bases from J; bases unmatched to any gene: 9. The DNA for the CDR3 is TGTGCCAGCAGTCTCCCTGGGGCGGGAGCCTACGAGCAGTACTTC. Translated: CASSLPGAGAYEQYF.

The rearrangement uses TRBV5-1 and TRBJ2-2; 9 positions agree with TRBD2. CDR3 length: 16 amino acids. V lost 1 base to trimming and J lost 3 bases; unmatched junction nucleotides: 4. The germline gives CDR1 SGHRS, CDR2 YFSETQ. CDR3 coding DNA: TGCGCCAGCAGCTTGAGTAGCGGGAGTTACACCGGGGAGCTGTTTTTT. Translating gives CASSLSSGSYTGELFF. The variable domain in full, with the rest retrieved from reference TRBV5-1 and TRBJ2-2, is KAGVTQTPRYLIKTRGQQVTLSCSPISGHRSVSWYQQTPGQGLQFLFEYFSETQRNKGNFPGRFSGRQFSNSRSEMNVSTLELGDSALYLCASSLSSGSYTGELFFGEGSRLTVL.

This clonotype was detected many times. This sequence joins TRBV5-1 and TRBJ2-5; D may be TRBD1 (6 bases). The CDR3 contains 17 residues. Germline V lookup: CDR1 SGHRS, CDR2 YFSETQ. V shed 4 bases and J shed 2 bases, with 21 bases lying between them. CDR3 bases: TGCGCCAGCAGCCGTACCCGGGCCCGGACAGTTCAAGAGACCCAGTACTTC. Protein: CASSRTRARTVQETQYF.

The chain joins TRBV4-3 to TRBJ2-7; no reliable D call. The CDR3 contains 14 residues. Germline V lookup: CDR1 LGHNA, CDR2 YSLEER. The V and J ends lost 3 bases and 1 base respectively, with 10 bases between them. For the CDR3, the DNA is TGCGCCAGCAGCCAGACCAGGCAGTCCTACGAGCAGTACTTC. This sequence encodes CASSQTRQSYEQYF.

This clonotype was observed many times. V usage is TRBV5-1 and J usage is TRBJ2-1; TRBD1 aligns across 7 bases. Germline V gene lookup returns CDR1 SGHRS and CDR2 YFSETQ. The J segment lost 8 bases and the V segment lost 1 base, leaving 3 bases of the junction unmatched. The CDR3 has 13 residues. CDR3 residues: CASSLTGVDEQFF. The CDR3 DNA reads as TGCGCCAGCAGCTTGACAGGGGTGGATGAGCAGTTCTTC.

This clonotype has a count of ten or more. The V call is TRBV4-2, the J call TRBJ2-7, with D perhaps TRBD2 (6 bases). Germline CDR1 LGHNA, CDR2 YNFKEQ. Trimming removed 0 bases at V and 3 bases at J, with 9 bases between. The CDR3 consists of 14 residues. In nucleotides, the CDR3 is TGTGCCAGCAGCCAAGATCCGCGGGGCTACGAGCAGTACTTC. Its translation is CASSQDPRGYEQYF.

The rearrangement uses TRBV6-1 and TRBJ2-7, with 9 nucleotides matching TRBD2. The germline gives CDR1 MNHNS, CDR2 SASEGT. The ends lost 6 bases at V and 3 bases at J; junction bases unmatched: 9. The CDR3 has 15 amino acids. The DNA of the CDR3 is TGTGCCAGCAGCCGACTTAGCGGGAGTAGCTACGAGCAGTACTTC. Its translation is CASSRLSGSSYEQYF.